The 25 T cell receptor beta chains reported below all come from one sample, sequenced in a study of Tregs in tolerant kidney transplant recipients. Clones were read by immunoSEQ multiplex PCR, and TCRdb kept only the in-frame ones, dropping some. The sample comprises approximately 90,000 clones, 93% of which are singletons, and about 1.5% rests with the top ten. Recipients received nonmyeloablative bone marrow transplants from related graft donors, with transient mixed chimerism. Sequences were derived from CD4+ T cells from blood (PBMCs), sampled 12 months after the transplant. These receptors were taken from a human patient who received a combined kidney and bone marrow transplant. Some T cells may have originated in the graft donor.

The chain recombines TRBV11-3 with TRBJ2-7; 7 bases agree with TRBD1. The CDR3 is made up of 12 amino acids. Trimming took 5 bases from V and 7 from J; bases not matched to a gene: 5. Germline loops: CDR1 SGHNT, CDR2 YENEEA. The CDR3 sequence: CASSRQGGEQYF. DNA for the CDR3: TGTGCCAGCAGCCGACAGGGCGGGGAGCAGTACTTC.

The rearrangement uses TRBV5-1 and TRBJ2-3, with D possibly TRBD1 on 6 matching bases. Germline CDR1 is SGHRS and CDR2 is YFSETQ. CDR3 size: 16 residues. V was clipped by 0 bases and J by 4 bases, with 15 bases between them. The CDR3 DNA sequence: TGCGCCAGCAGCTTGGTGTCAGGGGTCCAGGCAGATACGCAGTATTTT. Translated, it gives CASSLVSGVQADTQYF.

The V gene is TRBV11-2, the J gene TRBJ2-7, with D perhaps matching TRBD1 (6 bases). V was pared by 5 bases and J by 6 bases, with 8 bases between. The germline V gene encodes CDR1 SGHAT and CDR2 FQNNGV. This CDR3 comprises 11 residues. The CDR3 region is CASSTGIEQYF. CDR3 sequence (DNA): TGTGCCAGCAGCACAGGGATCGAGCAGTACTTC.

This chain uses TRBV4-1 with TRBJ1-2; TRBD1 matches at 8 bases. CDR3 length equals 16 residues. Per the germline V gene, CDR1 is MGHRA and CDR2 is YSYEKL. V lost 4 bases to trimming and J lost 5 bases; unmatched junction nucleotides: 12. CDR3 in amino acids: CASSRPLRGPAYGYTF. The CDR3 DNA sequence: TGCGCCAGCAGCCGCCCCCTCAGGGGGCCGGCTTATGGCTACACCTTC.

CDR3 nucleotide sequence: TGTGCCAGCAGCCAAGAAGGAAGTCGGACAGGTGGAATGGGCTACACCTTC. This translates into CASSQEGSRTGGMGYTF. This chain joins TRBV4-2 and TRBJ1-2, with TRBD1 identical over 7 bases. The J segment lost 8 bases and the V segment lost 0 bases, leaving 15 bases of the junction unmatched. The CDR3 totals 17 residues. From germline, CDR1 is LGHNA and CDR2 YNFKEQ.

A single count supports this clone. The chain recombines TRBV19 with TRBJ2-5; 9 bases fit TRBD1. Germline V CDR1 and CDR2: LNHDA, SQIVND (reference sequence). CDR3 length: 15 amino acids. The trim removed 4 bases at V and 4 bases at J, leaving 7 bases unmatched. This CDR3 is CASSTHRGRTETQYF. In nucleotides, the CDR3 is TGTGCCAGTAGTACCCACAGGGGGCGCACAGAGACCCAGTACTTC.

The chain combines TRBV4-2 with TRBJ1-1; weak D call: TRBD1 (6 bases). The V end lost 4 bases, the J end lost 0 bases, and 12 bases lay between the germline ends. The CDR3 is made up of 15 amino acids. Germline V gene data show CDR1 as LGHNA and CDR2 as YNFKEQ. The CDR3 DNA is TGTGCCAGCAGCCCTCCGGGACAAGTGAACACTGAAGCTTTCTTT. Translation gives CASSPPGQVNTEAFF.

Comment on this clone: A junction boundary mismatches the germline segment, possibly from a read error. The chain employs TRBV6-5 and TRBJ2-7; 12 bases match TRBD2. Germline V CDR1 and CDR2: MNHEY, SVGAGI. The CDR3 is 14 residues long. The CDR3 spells CASRKTSGSLSSCF. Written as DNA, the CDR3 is TGTGCCAGCAGGAAGACTAGCGGGAGTCTATCGAGTTGCTTC.

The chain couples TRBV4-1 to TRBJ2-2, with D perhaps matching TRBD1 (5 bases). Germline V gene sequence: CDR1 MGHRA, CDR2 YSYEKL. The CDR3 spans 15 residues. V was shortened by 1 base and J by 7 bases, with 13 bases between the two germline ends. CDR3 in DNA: TGCGCCAGCAGCCAAGGCAGGGTGGTGATCGGGGAGCTGTTTTTT. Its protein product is CASSQGRVVIGELFF.

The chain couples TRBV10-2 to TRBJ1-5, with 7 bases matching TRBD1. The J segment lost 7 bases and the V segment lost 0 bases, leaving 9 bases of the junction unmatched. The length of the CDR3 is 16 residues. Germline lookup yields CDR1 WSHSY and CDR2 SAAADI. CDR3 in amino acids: CASSESSGGKMQPQHF. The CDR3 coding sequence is TGCGCCAGCAGTGAGTCATCAGGGGGAAAGATGCAGCCCCAGCATTTT.

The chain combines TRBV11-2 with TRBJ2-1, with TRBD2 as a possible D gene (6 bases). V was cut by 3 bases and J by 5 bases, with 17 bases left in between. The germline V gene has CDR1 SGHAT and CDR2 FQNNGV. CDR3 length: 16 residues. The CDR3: CASSFSYPAGDNEQFF. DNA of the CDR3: TGTGCCAGCAGCTTTAGTTACCCAGCGGGTGACAATGAGCAGTTCTTC.

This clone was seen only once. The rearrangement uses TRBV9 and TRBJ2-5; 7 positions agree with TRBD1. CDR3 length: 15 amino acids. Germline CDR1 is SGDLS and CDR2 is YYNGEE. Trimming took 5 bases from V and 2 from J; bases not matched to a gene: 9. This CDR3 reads CASSRFRDRQETQYF. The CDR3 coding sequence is TGTGCCAGCAGTCGCTTCCGGGACAGACAAGAGACCCAGTACTTC.

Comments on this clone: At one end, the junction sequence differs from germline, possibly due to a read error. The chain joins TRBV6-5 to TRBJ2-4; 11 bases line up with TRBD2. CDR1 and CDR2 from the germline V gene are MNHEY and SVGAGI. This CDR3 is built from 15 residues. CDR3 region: CATSRSSGGENIQYF. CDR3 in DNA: TGTGCCACCAGTCGGAGTAGCGGGGGGGAAAACATTCAGTACTTC.

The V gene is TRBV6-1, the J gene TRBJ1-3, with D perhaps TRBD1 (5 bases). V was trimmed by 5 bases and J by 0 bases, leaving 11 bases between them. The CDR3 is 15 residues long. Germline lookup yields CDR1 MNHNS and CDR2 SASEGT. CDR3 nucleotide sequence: TGTGCCAGCAGTAATTGGGGGGGCTCTGGAAACACCATATATTTT. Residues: CASSNWGGSGNTIYF.

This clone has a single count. The CDR3 loop reads CASSTRLDRCYGYTF. In nucleotides, the CDR3 is TGTGCCAGCAGCACGAGGCTGGACAGGTGCTATGGCTACACCTTC. The rearrangement links TRBV7-3 to TRBJ1-2, with 7 bases that match TRBD1. Trimming removed 5 bases from V and 4 bases from J; junction bases left unmatched: 10. This CDR3 spans 15 amino acids. CDR1 and CDR2 from the germline V gene are SGHTA and FQGTGA.

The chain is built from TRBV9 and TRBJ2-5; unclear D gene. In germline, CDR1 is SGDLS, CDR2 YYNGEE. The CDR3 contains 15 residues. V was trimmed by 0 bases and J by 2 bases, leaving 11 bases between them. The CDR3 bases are TGTGCCAGCAGCGTAGATGGGCAACCACAAGAGACCCAGTACTTC. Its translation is CASSVDGQPQETQYF.

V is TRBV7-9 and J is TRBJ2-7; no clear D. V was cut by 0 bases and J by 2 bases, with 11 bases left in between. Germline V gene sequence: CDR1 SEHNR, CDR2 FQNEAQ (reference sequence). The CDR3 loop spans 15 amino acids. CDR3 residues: CASSLAAGMPYEQYF. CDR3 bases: TGTGCCAGCAGCTTAGCGGCAGGCATGCCCTACGAGCAGTACTTC.

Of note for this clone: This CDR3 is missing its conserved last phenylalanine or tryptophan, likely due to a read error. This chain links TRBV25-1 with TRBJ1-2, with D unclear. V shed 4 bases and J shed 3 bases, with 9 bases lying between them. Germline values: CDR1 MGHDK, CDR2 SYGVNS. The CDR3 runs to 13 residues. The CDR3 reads CASSANKDYGYTL. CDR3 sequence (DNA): TGTGCCAGCAGTGCCAACAAAGACTATGGCTACACCCTC.

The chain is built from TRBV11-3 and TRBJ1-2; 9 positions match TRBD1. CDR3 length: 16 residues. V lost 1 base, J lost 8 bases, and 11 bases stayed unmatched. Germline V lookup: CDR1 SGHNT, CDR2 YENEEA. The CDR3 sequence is CASSLVKKQGAGGYTF. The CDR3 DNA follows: TGTGCCAGCAGCTTAGTAAAAAAACAGGGGGCAGGGGGCTACACCTTC.

This CDR3 is CASSSRSTQYF. CDR3 nucleotide sequence: TGTGCCAGCAGCTCTAGGTCAACGCAGTACTTC. This chain uses TRBV7-6 with TRBJ2-7; D ambiguous. CDR1 and CDR2 (germline): SGHVS, FNYEAQ. The CDR3 is 11 residues long. V was trimmed by 4 bases and J by 9 bases, leaving 10 bases between them.

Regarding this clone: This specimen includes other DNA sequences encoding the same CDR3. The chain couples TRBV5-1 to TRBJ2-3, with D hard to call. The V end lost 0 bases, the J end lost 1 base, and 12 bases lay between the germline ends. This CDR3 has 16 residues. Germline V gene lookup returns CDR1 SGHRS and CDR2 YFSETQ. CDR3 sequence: CASSLAPGSGTDTQYF. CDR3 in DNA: TGCGCCAGCAGCTTGGCACCGGGTTCAGGCACAGATACGCAGTATTTT.

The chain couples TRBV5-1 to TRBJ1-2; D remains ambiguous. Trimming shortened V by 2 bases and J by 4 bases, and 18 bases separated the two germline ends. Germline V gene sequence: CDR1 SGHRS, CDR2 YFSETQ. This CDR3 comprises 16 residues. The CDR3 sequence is CASSFDIQQARYGYTF. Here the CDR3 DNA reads TGCGCCAGCAGCTTTGACATACAGCAGGCTCGCTATGGCTACACCTTC.

CDR3 amino acids: CATGDSGRHSYEQYF. Written as DNA, the CDR3 is TGTGCCACCGGAGATAGCGGGAGACACTCCTACGAGCAGTACTTC. This chain joins TRBV15 and TRBJ2-7; 9 nucleotides line up with TRBD2. J lost 0 bases, V lost 8 bases, and 8 bases had no gene match. The CDR3 is 15 amino acids. The germline V gene encodes CDR1 LNHNV and CDR2 YYDKDF (reference sequence).

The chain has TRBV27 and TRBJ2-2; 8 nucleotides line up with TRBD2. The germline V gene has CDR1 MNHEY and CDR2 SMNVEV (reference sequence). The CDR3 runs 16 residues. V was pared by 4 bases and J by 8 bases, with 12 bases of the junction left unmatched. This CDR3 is CASSYRSGGVWGELFF. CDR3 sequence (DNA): TGTGCCAGCAGTTATCGTTCGGGAGGGGTTTGGGGGGAGCTGTTTTTT.

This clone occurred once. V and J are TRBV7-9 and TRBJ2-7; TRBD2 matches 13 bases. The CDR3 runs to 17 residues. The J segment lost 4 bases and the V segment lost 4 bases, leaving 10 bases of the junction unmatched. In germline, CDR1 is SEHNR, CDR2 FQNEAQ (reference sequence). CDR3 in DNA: TGTGCCAGCAGCTCCCTTGGGACTAGCGGGAATCTATACGAGCAGTACTTC. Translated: CASSSLGTSGNLYEQYF. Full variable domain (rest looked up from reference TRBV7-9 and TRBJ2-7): DTGVSQNPRHKITKRGQNVTFRCDPISEHNRLYWYRQTLGQGPEFLTYFQNEAQLEKSRLLSDRFSAERPKGSFSTLEIQRTEQGDSAMYLCASSSLGTSGNLYEQYFGPGTRLTVT.